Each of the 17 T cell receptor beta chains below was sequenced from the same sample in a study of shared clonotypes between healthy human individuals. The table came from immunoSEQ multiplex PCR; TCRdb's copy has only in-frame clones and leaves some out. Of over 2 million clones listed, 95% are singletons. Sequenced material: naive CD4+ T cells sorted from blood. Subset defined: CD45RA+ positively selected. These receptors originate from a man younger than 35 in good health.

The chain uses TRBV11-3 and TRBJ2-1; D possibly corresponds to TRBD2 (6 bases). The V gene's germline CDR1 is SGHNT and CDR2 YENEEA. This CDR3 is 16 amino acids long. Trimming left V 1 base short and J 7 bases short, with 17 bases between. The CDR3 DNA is TGTGCCAGCAGCTTAGTGGGAGGTGCAACGGGAAATGAGCAGTTCTTC. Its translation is CASSLVGGATGNEQFF.

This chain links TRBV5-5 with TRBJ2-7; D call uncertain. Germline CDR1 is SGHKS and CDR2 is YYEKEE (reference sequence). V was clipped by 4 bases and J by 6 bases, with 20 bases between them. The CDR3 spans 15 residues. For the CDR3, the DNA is TGTGCCAGCAGCAACGACCTCGGACCGACCGGCGAGCAGTACTTC. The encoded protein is CASSNDLGPTGEQYF.

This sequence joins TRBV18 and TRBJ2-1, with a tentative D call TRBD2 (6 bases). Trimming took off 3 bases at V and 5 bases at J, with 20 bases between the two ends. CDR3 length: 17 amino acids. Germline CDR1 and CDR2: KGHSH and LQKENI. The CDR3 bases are TGTGCCAGCTCACCCGGGACTCTCGAGTTGGTACACAATGAGCAGTTCTTC. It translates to CASSPGTLELVHNEQFF.

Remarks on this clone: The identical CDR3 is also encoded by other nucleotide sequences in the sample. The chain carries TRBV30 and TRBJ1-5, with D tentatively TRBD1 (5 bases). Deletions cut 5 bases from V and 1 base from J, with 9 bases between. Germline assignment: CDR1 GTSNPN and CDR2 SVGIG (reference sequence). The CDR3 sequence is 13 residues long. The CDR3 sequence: CAWAGDSNQPQHF. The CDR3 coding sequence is TGTGCCTGGGCCGGGGACAGCAATCAGCCCCAGCATTTT.

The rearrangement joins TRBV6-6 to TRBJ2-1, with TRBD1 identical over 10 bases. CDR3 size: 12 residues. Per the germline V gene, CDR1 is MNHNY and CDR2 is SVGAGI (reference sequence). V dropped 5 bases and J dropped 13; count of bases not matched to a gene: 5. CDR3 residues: CASSGQGVGQFF. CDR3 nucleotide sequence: TGTGCCAGCAGTGGACAGGGGGTCGGACAGTTCTTC.

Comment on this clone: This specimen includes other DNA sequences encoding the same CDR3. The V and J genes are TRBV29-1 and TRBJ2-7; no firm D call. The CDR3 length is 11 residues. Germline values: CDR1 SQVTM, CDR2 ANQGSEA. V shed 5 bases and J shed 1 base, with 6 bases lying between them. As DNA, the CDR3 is TGCAGCGTTACAGTTTCCTACGAGCAGTACTTC. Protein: CSVTVSYEQYF.

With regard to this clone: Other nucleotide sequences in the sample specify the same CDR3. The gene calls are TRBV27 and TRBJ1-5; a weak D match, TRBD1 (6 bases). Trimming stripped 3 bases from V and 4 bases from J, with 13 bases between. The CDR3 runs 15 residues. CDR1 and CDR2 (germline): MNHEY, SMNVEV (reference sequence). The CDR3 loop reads CASSFSGASNQPQHF. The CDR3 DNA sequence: TGTGCCAGCAGTTTTTCGGGGGCCTCGAATCAGCCCCAGCATTTT.

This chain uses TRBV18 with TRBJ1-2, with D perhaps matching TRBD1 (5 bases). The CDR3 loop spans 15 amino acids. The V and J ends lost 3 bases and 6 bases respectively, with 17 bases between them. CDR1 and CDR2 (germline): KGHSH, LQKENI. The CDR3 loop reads CASSPQQVTPNGYTF. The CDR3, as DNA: TGTGCCAGCTCACCTCAACAGGTTACTCCGAATGGCTACACCTTC.

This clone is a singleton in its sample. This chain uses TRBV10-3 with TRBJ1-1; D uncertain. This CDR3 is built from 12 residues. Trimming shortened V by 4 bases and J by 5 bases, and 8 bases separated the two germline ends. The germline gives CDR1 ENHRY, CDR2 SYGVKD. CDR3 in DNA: TGTGCCATCAGTGGCCTGAGTACTGAAGCTTTCTTT. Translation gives CAISGLSTEAFF.

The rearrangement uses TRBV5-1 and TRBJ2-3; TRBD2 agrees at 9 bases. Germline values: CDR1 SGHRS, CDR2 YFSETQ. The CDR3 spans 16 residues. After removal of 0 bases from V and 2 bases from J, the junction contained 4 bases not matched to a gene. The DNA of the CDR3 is TGCGCCAGCAGCTTGGGACTAGCGGATAACACAGATACGCAGTATTTT. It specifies CASSLGLADNTDTQYF. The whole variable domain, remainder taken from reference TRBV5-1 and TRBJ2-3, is KAGVTQTPRYLIKTRGQQVTLSCSPISGHRSVSWYQQTPGQGLQFLFEYFSETQRNKGNFPGRFSGRQFSNSRSEMNVSTLELGDSALYLCASSLGLADNTDTQYFGPGTRLTVL.

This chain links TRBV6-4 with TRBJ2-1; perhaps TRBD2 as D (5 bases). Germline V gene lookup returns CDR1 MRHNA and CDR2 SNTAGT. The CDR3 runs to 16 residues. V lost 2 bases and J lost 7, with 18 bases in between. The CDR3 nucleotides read TGTGCCAGCAGTGACACCTACGGACTCCCCATAAATGAGCAGTTCTTC. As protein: CASSDTYGLPINEQFF.

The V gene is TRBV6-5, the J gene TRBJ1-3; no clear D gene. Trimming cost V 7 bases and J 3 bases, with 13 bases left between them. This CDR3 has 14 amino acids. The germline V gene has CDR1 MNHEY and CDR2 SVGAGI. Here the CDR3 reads CASKFDRNGNTIYF. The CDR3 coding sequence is TGTGCCAGCAAGTTCGACCGGAATGGAAACACCATATATTTT.

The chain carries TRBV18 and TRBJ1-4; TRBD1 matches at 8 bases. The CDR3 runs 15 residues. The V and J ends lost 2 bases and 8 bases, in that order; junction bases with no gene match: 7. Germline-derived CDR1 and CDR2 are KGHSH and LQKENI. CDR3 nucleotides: TGTGCCAGCTCACCAAGGACAGGGTCGGAAGAAAAACTGTTTTTT. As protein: CASSPRTGSEEKLFF.

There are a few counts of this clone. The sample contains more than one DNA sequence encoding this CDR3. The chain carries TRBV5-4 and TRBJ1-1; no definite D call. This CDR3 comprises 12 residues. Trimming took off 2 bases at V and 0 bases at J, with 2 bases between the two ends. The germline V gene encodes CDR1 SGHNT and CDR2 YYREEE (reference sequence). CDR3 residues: CASSLLNTEAFF. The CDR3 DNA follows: TGTGCCAGCAGCTTATTGAACACTGAAGCTTTCTTT. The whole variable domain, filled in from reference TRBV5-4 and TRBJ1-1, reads ETGVTQSPTHLIKTRGQQVTLRCSSQSGHNTVSWYQQALGQGPQFIFQYYREEENGRGNFPPRFSGLQFPNYSSELNVNALELDDSALYLCASSLLNTEAFFGQGTRLTVV.

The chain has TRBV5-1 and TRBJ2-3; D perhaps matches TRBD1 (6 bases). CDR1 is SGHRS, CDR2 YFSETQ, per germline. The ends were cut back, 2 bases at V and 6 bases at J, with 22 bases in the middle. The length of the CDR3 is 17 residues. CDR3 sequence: CASSFLMTGPLPDTQYF. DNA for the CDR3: TGCGCCAGCAGCTTTCTAATGACAGGACCCCTCCCGGATACGCAGTATTTT.

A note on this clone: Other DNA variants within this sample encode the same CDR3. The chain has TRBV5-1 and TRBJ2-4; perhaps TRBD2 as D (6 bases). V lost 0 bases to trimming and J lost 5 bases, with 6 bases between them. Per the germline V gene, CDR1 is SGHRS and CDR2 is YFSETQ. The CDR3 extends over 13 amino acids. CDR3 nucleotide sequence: TGCGCCAGCAGCTTGGCGGGGGAAAACATTCAGTACTTC. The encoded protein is CASSLAGENIQYF.

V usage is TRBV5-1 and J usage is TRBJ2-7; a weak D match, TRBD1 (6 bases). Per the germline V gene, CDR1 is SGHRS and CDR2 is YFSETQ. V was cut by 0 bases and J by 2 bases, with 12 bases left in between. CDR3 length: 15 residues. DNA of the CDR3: TGCGCCAGCAGCTTGGTGCCAGGGGTTGCCTACGAGCAGTACTTC. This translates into CASSLVPGVAYEQYF. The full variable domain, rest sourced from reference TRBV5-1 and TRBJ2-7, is KAGVTQTPRYLIKTRGQQVTLSCSPISGHRSVSWYQQTPGQGLQFLFEYFSETQRNKGNFPGRFSGRQFSNSRSEMNVSTLELGDSALYLCASSLVPGVAYEQYFGPGTRLTVT.